What follows are 20 T cell receptor beta chains derived from one specimen sequenced in a study of T-cell reconstitution after alpha-beta-depleted transplantation in children. A library of TCRbeta sequences, prepared with unique molecular identifiers, was generated. TCRdb reprocessed the PCR reads via MiXCR and lists one record per CDR3 protein. The table has 300,000 to 350,000 distinct CDR3 sequences, 15% to 20% seen once. This specimen was PBMCs, mostly from graft donor cells, taken 360 days after TCRalphabeta/CD19-depleted stem cell transplant. The receptor set was obtained from a male patient aged 2 to 9 who had a stem cell transplant for acute lymphoblastic leukemia, so the T cells may come from the graft donor.

The chain recombines TRBV29-1 with TRBJ2-3; 12 bases align to TRBD2. The V gene end was trimmed by 5 bases and the J gene end by 0 bases; junction bases not matched to a gene: 12. Germline lookup yields CDR1 SQVTM and CDR2 ANQGSEA. The CDR3 extends over 18 amino acids. CDR3 in amino acids: CSVRGGLAGMSSTDTQYF. Written as DNA, the CDR3 is TGCAGCGTTCGGGGTGGACTAGCGGGGATGAGTAGCACAGATACGCAGTATTTT.

The J gene is TRBJ2-7, the V gene TRBV10-3; 7 bases align to TRBD1. The junction had 13 bases not matched to a gene; V was cut back by 6 bases and J by 5 bases. This CDR3 spans 15 amino acids. Per the germline V gene, CDR1 is ENHRY and CDR2 is SYGVKD. The CDR3 DNA reads as TGTGCCATCAGACCCGCAGGGGGTGCTAAGGACGAGCAGTACTTC. It is translated as CAIRPAGGAKDEQYF.

Ten or more counts support this clonotype. Here the CDR3 reads CASTFQALAKNIQYF. CDR3 sequence (DNA): TGTGCCAGCACTTTCCAGGCCCTAGCCAAAAACATTCAGTACTTC. The gene calls are TRBV6-5 and TRBJ2-4; D uncertain. Germline CDR1 is MNHEY and CDR2 is SVGAGI. Trimming took off 7 bases at V and 0 bases at J, with 13 bases between the two ends. The CDR3 has 15 amino acids.

This clonotype showed up just a few times. V gene TRBV7-3 combines with J gene TRBJ2-5; no reliable D call. There are 13 residues in the CDR3. Trimming left V 0 bases short and J 5 bases short, with 7 bases between. Germline CDR1 SGHTA, CDR2 FQGTGA. The CDR3 nucleotides are TGTGCCAGCAGCTTAACGACTGATGAGACCCAGTACTTC. Translating it yields CASSLTTDETQYF.

The chain links TRBV28 to TRBJ2-7; 7 bases are shared with TRBD1. V shed 5 bases, J shed 0 bases, and the junction held 13 bases outside the gene matches. CDR3 length: 17 residues. Per the germline V gene, CDR1 is MDHEN and CDR2 is SYDVKM. CDR3 bases: TGTGCCAGCAGTATCGACCCCGGGACAGCGGCCTCCTACGAGCAGTACTTC. Protein: CASSIDPGTAASYEQYF. Supplemented by reference TRBV28 and TRBJ2-7, the full variable domain reads DVKVTQSSRYLVKRTGEKVFLECVQDMDHENMFWYRQDPGLGLRLIYFSYDVKMKEKGDIPEGYSVSREKKERFSLILESASTNQTSMYLCASSIDPGTAASYEQYFGPGTRLTVT.

This clonotype showed up just a few times. This chain uses TRBV11-1 with TRBJ2-1; the match to TRBD2 covers 10 bases. J lost 3 bases, V lost 0 bases, and 8 bases had no gene match. This CDR3 region has 18 residues. Germline-derived CDR1 and CDR2 are SGHAT and FQDESV (reference sequence). The CDR3: CASSLAESGRALYNEQFF. CDR3 coding DNA: TGTGCCAGCAGCTTAGCGGAAAGCGGGAGGGCCCTCTACAATGAGCAGTTCTTC.

This clonotype has more than one count but fewer than ten. This chain connects TRBV7-2 to TRBJ2-7; 8 bases align to TRBD1. The J segment lost 10 bases and the V segment lost 3 bases, leaving 5 bases of the junction unmatched. Germline V gives CDR1 SGHTA, CDR2 FQGNSA. This CDR3 spans 12 amino acids. This chain's CDR3 is CASSLTGVEQYF. The CDR3 DNA reads TGTGCCAGCAGCTTGACAGGGGTGGAACAGTACTTC.

A remark on this clonotype: The junction departs from germline at one end; a sequencing error may be responsible. V usage is TRBV7-2 and J usage is TRBJ2-3; D perhaps matches TRBD1 (6 bases). Germline values: CDR1 SGHTA, CDR2 FQGNSA. The CDR3 is 14 residues long. This CDR3 is CASSLSLRTDTRYF. The DNA for the CDR3 is TGTGCCAGCAGCTTATCGCTAAGGACAGATACGCGGTATTTT.

V is TRBV29-1 and J is TRBJ1-1, with a possible D match to TRBD1 (5 bases). The CDR3 totals 15 residues. Deletions cut 2 bases from V and 4 bases from J, with 17 bases between. Germline assignment: CDR1 SQVTM and CDR2 ANQGSEA. The CDR3 nucleotides are TGCAGCGTTGAAACCCCCAGGGAGGGAATCACTGAAGCTTTCTTT. Translating it yields CSVETPREGITEAFF.

This clonotype was counted once. The chain recombines TRBV19 with TRBJ2-7; D is possibly TRBD2 (6 bases). From germline, CDR1 is LNHDA and CDR2 SQIVND (reference sequence). The CDR3 contains 13 residues. Deletions cut 5 bases from V and 3 bases from J, with 11 bases between. The CDR3 DNA reads as TGTGCCAGTAGTTCGGGAGTAGGCTACGAGCAGTACTTC. Its translation: CASSSGVGYEQYF. Supplemented by reference TRBV19 and TRBJ2-7, the full variable domain reads DGGITQSPKYLFRKEGQNVTLSCEQNLNHDAMYWYRQDPGQGLRLIYYSQIVNDFQKGDIAEGYSVSREKKESFPLTVTSAQKNPTAFYLCASSSGVGYEQYFGPGTRLTVT.

This clonotype showed up just a few times. The chain links TRBV9 to TRBJ1-2; the match to TRBD1 covers 9 bases. With V trimmed by 2 bases and J by 2 bases, 22 bases remained unmatched. The length of the CDR3 is 21 residues. Germline values: CDR1 SGDLS, CDR2 YYNGEE. The CDR3 DNA sequence: TGTGCCAGCAGCGTGACCCCCGGTAGACAGGGGGGGCCTCCTCTCAACTATGGCTACACCTTC. Protein: CASSVTPGRQGGPPLNYGYTF.

The chain employs TRBV6-4 and TRBJ2-2; D is undetermined. Germline CDR1 and CDR2: MRHNA and SNTAGT. This CDR3 is built from 19 residues. Trimming shortened V by 5 bases and J by 0 bases, and 22 bases separated the two germline ends. CDR3 protein: CASSLSLPHTGSNTGELFF. Written as DNA, the CDR3 is TGTGCCAGCAGTTTGAGCTTGCCCCACACCGGATCGAACACCGGGGAGCTGTTTTTT.

This chain connects TRBV13 to TRBJ2-7; 8 positions match TRBD1. The V gene end was trimmed by 5 bases and the J gene end by 1 base; junction bases not matched to a gene: 13. The length of the CDR3 is 17 residues. CDR1 and CDR2 from the germline V gene are PRHDT and FYEKMQ (reference sequence). This CDR3 reads CASSQTSATGASYEQYF. CDR3 nucleotides: TGTGCCAGCAGCCAAACATCGGCGACAGGGGCATCCTACGAGCAGTACTTC.

This chain joins TRBV28 and TRBJ2-3, with 8 positions matching TRBD1. Per the germline V gene, CDR1 is MDHEN and CDR2 is SYDVKM. The CDR3 consists of 15 residues. Unmatched junction bases numbered 6, after V lost 6 bases and J lost 1 base. The CDR3 coding sequence is TGTGCCAGCAGGTCCTCGGGACAGGGCACAGATACGCAGTATTTT. Amino acid sequence: CASRSSGQGTDTQYF. Supplemented by reference TRBV28 and TRBJ2-3, the full variable domain reads DVKVTQSSRYLVKRTGEKVFLECVQDMDHENMFWYRQDPGLGLRLIYFSYDVKMKEKGDIPEGYSVSREKKERFSLILESASTNQTSMYLCASRSSGQGTDTQYFGPGTRLTVL.

The rearrangement uses TRBV7-9 and TRBJ1-2; the D is unclear. Trimming removed 4 bases from V and 0 bases from J, with 6 bases in between. Germline V CDR1 and CDR2: SEHNR, FQNEAQ (reference sequence). The CDR3 spans 13 residues. CDR3: CASSYESNYGYTF. For the CDR3, the DNA is TGTGCCAGCAGCTATGAGTCTAACTATGGCTACACCTTC.

This clonotype was seen more than once but under ten times. The J gene is TRBJ2-3, the V gene TRBV29-1; D is perhaps TRBD2 (6 bases). V lost 5 bases, J lost 0 bases, and 18 bases lay in between. The CDR3 is 16 residues long. Germline V gives CDR1 SQVTM, CDR2 ANQGSEA. The CDR3 sequence: CSVRAGYLLSTDTQYF. The CDR3 DNA sequence: TGCAGCGTTCGAGCGGGTTACCTACTTAGCACAGATACGCAGTATTTT.

This clonotype was seen a handful of times. This sequence joins TRBV5-1 and TRBJ2-5; tentative D call: TRBD2 (5 bases). The V gene lost 2 bases and the J gene lost 7 bases, with 12 bases spanning the gap. Germline lookup yields CDR1 SGHRS and CDR2 YFSETQ. This CDR3 contains 13 residues. CDR3 in DNA: TGCGCCAGCAGCTTCTCACTCGAGGGGACCCAGTACTTC. This translates into CASSFSLEGTQYF.

This clonotype was recorded many times. This chain joins TRBV7-8 and TRBJ2-1; D remains ambiguous. Trimming shortened V by 10 bases and J by 10 bases, and 14 bases separated the two germline ends. In germline, CDR1 is SGHVS, CDR2 FQNEAQ. This CDR3 spans 11 amino acids. CDR3 sequence (DNA): TGTGCCACCCTAGGACCCCCGGAGCAGTTCTTC. It encodes CATLGPPEQFF.

This clonotype was seen many times. This chain links TRBV12-3 or TRBV12-4 with TRBJ2-2; TRBD2 agrees at 8 bases. Trimming took 2 bases from V and 4 from J; bases not matched to a gene: 6. CDR3 size: 16 residues. CDR3 residues: CASSLYLAGRTGELFF. The CDR3 DNA reads as TGTGCCAGCAGTTTATACCTAGCGGGCCGCACCGGGGAGCTGTTTTTT.

In its sample, this clonotype was seen a few times. The chain carries TRBV4-1 and TRBJ2-7, with D possibly being TRBD2 (6 bases). From germline, CDR1 is MGHRA and CDR2 YSYEKL. This CDR3 region has 16 residues. The V end was cut by 0 bases, the J end by 5 bases, with 17 bases between. As DNA, the CDR3 is TGCGCCAGCAGCCAAGAGGGATCCGGGAGTGTGAACGAGCAGTACTTC. This gives the protein CASSQEGSGSVNEQYF.